Below are 5 T cell receptor beta chains sequenced from a single sample in a study of Ad26.COV2.S vaccination and SARS-CoV-2 variants. The treatment here: some 20 received Ad26.COV2.S at low or high dose, single or two shots; a few received placebo; per-sample allocation not given. Day 63 after the first injection of vaccine or placebo was the sampling time. TCRdb's table, derived via immunoSEQ multiplex PCR, lists solely in-frame clones and lacks some. Seen here are approximately 300,000 clones, just over 85% observed once, and the top ten hold approximately 1.9%. Sequencing was performed on peripheral blood, taken in a trial of Ad26.COV2.S vaccine versus placebo. The origin of the receptors is a person between 18 and 59 years old who received the Ad26.COV2.S COVID-19 vaccine or a placebo.

The chain combines TRBV5-1 with TRBJ1-1; 9 nucleotides line up with TRBD1. The junction had 4 bases not matched to a gene; V was cut back by 4 bases and J by 0 bases. The CDR3 loop spans 15 amino acids. Germline assignment: CDR1 SGHRS and CDR2 YFSETQ. The CDR3 here is CASSGGQGVNTEAFF. The CDR3 nucleotides are TGCGCCAGCAGCGGGGGACAGGGAGTGAACACTGAAGCTTTCTTT.

The rearrangement joins TRBV30 to TRBJ2-3; TRBD2 is a possible D gene (6 bases). The CDR3 is made up of 14 amino acids. Germline V gene lookup returns CDR1 GTSNPN and CDR2 SVGIG (reference sequence). Between the trimmed V and J ends, which lost 4 bases and 0 bases, there was a span of 11 bases. The CDR3 here is CAWNLARSTDTQYF. As DNA, the CDR3 is TGTGCCTGGAACCTAGCGAGGAGCACAGATACGCAGTATTTT.

The rearrangement links TRBV29-1 to TRBJ1-1, with D possibly being TRBD1 (5 bases). The germline CDR1 and CDR2 sequences are SQVTM and ANQGSEA. The CDR3 runs 11 residues. CDR3 sequence (DNA): TGCAGTGGGACGGGGAACACTGAAGCTTTCTTT. Its protein product is CSGTGNTEAFF.

This chain links TRBV6-5 with TRBJ2-7; D gene uncertain. The CDR3 runs 16 residues. Trimming stripped 2 bases from V and 1 base from J, with 15 bases between. Germline lookup yields CDR1 MNHEY and CDR2 SVGAGI. CDR3 region: CASSYLGPARSYEQYF. The CDR3 region has the DNA TGTGCCAGCAGTTACCTGGGCCCGGCGAGATCCTACGAGCAGTACTTC.

V and J are TRBV5-4 and TRBJ2-5; D tentatively reads TRBD1 or TRBD2 (5 bases each). Trimming took 0 bases from V and 5 from J, leaving 14 bases between them. Per germline, CDR1 SGHNT and CDR2 YYREEE (reference sequence). CDR3 size: 15 residues. CDR3 sequence (DNA): TGTGCCAGCAGCTTGGGAGGGGCCCCCAGGGAGACCCAGTACTTC. Residues: CASSLGGAPRETQYF.